This T cell receptor beta chain was profiled in a study of graft-versus-host responses after intestinal transplantation. General study findings and limits: Detection of GvH clones occurred in recipient marrow, and some had their first appearance in ileum or blood. Individuals carrying graft-donor T cell macrochimerism showed high graft-versus-host to host-versus-graft clonal ratios in allografts.

The repertoire was sequenced with immunoSEQ multiplex PCR; TCRdb's copy has only in-frame clones and lacks some. The profile shows over 100,000 clones, roughly 84% of them singletons. As for this clone: Its antigen is currently unknown.

V was trimmed by 1 base and J by 2 bases, leaving 12 bases between them. CDR1 is SGHAT, CDR2 FQNNGV, per germline. The CDR3 loop spans 15 amino acids. This specimen consisted of unstimulated CD4+ T cells sorted from spleen or lymph node cells, obtained before intestinal transplant. This rearrangement joins TRBV11-2 to TRBJ2-7, with D uncertain. This receptor was identified in a human donor who received an intestinal transplant. CDR3 DNA: TGTGCCAGCAGCTTAGTTTCCGGCGGAACCTACGAGCAGTACTTC. Protein: CASSLVSGGTYEQYF.